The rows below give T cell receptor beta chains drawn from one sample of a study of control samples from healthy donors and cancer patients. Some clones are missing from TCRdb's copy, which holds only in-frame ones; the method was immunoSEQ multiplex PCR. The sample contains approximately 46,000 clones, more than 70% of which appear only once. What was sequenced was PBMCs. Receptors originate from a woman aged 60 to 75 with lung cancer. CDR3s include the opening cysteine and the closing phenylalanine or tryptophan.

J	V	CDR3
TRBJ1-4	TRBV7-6	CASSLNNNEKLFF
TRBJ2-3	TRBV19	CASSIGVTSGTDTQYF
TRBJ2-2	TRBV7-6	CASIPPNTGELFF
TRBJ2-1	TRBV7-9	CASSLLGGANNEQFF
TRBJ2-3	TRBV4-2	CASSRKAGLAVSDTQYF
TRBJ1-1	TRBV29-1	CSGGLVDTEAFF
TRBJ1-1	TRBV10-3	CAISTNRNTEAFF
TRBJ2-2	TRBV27	CASSETLGELFF
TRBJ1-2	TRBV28	CASSPWAGGDGYTF
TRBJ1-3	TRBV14	CASSQGLYSGNTIYF
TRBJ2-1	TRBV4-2	CASSQDWTSGSLGNEQFF
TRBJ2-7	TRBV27	CASSGFQGTYEQYF
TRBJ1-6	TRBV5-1	CASSVTGMNSPLHF
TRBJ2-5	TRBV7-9	CASSTETQYF
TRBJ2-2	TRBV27	CASSRENTGELFF
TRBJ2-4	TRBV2	CASSLAGEAIQYF
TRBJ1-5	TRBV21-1	CASSKDPEKNSRLGGGNQPQHF
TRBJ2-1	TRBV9	CASSPPPKAGEVNNEQFF
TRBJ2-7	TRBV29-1	CSVEENRVLGGQYF
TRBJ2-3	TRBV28	CASSYGTTADTQYF
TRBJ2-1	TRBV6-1	CASSEIRGRAEPTDNEQFF
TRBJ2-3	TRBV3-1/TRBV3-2	CASSQAITDTQYF
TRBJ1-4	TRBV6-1	CASSEADRVEKLFF
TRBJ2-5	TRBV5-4	CASSLSPGGAQETQYF
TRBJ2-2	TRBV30	CAWRNHYTGELFF
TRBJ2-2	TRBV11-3	CASSPWTGSNTGELFF
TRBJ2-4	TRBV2	CASSEDRGRQDIQYF
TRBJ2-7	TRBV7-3	CASSLLPGGPYEQYF
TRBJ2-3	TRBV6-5	CASSYGRGNTDTQYF
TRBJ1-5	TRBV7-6	CASSPRLGENQPQHF
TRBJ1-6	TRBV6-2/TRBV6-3	CASSQKGNSPLHF
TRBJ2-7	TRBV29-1	CSGSGGLAVTYEQYF
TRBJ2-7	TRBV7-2	CASSLNLYEQYF
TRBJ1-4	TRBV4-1	CASSQAGTGREKLFF
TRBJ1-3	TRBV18	CASSPSTDRYSGNTIYF
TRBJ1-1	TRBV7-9	CASSFERDRGTRRTAFF
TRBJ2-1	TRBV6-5	CASIPDEQFF
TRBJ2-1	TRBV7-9	CASSLANSYNEQFF
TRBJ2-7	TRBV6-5	CASRRGTLSYEQYF
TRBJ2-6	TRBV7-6	CASSLARGTGGYGANVLTF
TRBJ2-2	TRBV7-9	CASSLVSEQNTGELFF
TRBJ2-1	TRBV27	CASSLSGGYNEQFF
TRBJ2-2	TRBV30	CAWSVLPPEKGELFF
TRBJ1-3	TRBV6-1	CASSDRAAVSGNTIYF
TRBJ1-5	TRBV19	CASSIPLGPQHF
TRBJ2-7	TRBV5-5	CASSADRDFSSYEQYF
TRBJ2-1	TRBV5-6	CASSLALAGTYNEQFF
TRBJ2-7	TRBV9	CASSVAAGVDEQYF
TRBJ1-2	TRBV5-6	CASSLGHNYGYTF
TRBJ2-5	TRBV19	CASSTRGTFQETQYF